Reported below is one T cell receptor (beta chain). This sample is part of a study of sequential checkpoint blockade in melanoma. Study overall: Patients were randomized 1:1 to nivolumab-then-ipilimumab or ipilimumab-then-nivolumab first-line. Both treatment sequences were followed by maintenance nivolumab.

As to treatment: randomized to nivolumab then ipilimumab (arm A) or the reverse (arm B). None of the patients previously received DNA-damaging chemotherapy. Sorted cells were live CD3+CD8+, lacking CD19 and CD56, from PBMCs. Sequencing used immunoSEQ multiplex PCR; TCRdb keeps in-frame clones, though not all of them. This table has under 20,000 clones, 69% appearing once. The sequence came from a human donor with melanoma. Source: CD8+ T cells sorted from blood (inferred from file names), taken from a patient given nivolumab and ipilimumab in sequence.

The CDR3 loop is CASSSPVIGQAPWNTIYF. Here the CDR3 DNA reads TGTGCCAGCAGTTCCCCCGTCATAGGACAGGCCCCTTGGAACACCATATATTTT. V and J are TRBV28 and TRBJ1-3; the match to TRBD1 covers 7 bases. This CDR3 has 18 amino acids. CDR1 and CDR2 (germline): MDHEN, SYDVKM. The V gene end was trimmed by 4 bases and the J gene end by 7 bases; junction bases not matched to a gene: 19.